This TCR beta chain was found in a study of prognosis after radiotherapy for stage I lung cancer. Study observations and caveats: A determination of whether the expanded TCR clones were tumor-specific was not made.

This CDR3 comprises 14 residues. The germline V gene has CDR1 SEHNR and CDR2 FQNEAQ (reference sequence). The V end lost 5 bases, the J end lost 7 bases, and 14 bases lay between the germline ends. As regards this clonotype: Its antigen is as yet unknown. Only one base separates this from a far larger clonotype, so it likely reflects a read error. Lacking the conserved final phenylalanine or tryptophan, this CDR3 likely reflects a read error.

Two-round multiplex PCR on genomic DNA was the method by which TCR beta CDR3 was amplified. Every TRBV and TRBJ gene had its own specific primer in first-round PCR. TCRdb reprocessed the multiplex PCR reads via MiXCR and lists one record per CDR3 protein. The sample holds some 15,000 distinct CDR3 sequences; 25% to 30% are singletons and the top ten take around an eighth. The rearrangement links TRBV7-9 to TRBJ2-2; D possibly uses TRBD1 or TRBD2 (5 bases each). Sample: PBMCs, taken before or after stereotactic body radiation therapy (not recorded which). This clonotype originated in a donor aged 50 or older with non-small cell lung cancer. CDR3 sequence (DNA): TGTGCCAGCAGCCCGCAAAGGGGAGACGGGGAGCTGTTTCTT. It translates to CASSPQRGDGELFL.